These T cell receptor beta chains were read from a single sample in a study of T-cell reconstitution after alpha-beta-depleted transplantation in children. From the PCR reads, TCRdb called clonotypes with MiXCR, one entry per CDR3 protein. The sample lists fewer than 1 million distinct CDR3 sequences; 16% were seen once. Sequencing was performed on PBMCs, mostly from graft donor cells, taken 360 days after TCRalphabeta/CD19-depleted stem cell transplant. The source of these receptors is a male patient under 18 who had a stem cell transplant for acute lymphoblastic leukemia, so the T cells may come from the graft donor. The CDR3 runs from the conserved cysteine through the conserved F or W. Fields, in order: CDR3 protein, CDR3 DNA, J gene, clone size, V gene, D gene. D genes are given only for firm matches. A clone size is listed for some rows: how often the clone was seen (once, few, many), or a class if it is expanded.

cdr3_aa: CSARDRLSGSSYNEQFF
cdr3_nt: TGCAGTGCTAGAGATCGGCTTAGCGGTTCCTCCTACAATGAGCAGTTCTTC
j_call: TRBJ2-1
clone_size: few
v_call: TRBV20-1
d_call: -

cdr3_aa: CASSESGEGKETQYF
cdr3_nt: TGCGCCAGCAGTGAGTCCGGGGAGGGGAAGGAGACCCAGTACTTC
j_call: TRBJ2-5
clone_size: -
v_call: TRBV10-1
d_call: TRBD2

cdr3_aa: CSAGFVPGTSAGEQFF
cdr3_nt: TGCAGTGCCGGATTCGTTCCCGGGACATCGGCCGGTGAGCAGTTCTTC
j_call: TRBJ2-1
clone_size: few
v_call: TRBV20-1
d_call: -

cdr3_aa: CASSDSVRGEQFF
cdr3_nt: TGTGCCAGCAGCGACAGTGTTCGTGGCGAGCAGTTCTTC
j_call: TRBJ2-1
clone_size: -
v_call: TRBV7-2
d_call: -

cdr3_aa: CASSPFLPGQGSYEQYF
cdr3_nt: TGTGCCAGCAGCCCATTTCTACCGGGACAGGGTTCCTACGAGCAGTACTTC
j_call: TRBJ2-7
clone_size: -
v_call: TRBV16
d_call: TRBD1

cdr3_aa: CASSLSGTGTEAFF
cdr3_nt: TGTGCCAGCAGCCTATCCGGGACAGGGACTGAAGCTTTCTTT
j_call: TRBJ1-1
clone_size: few
v_call: TRBV11-1
d_call: TRBD1

cdr3_aa: CASGQGEIVETQYF
cdr3_nt: TGTGCCAGCGGACAGGGGGAAATCGTAGAGACCCAGTACTTC
j_call: TRBJ2-5
clone_size: few
v_call: TRBV25-1
d_call: TRBD1

cdr3_aa: CASSLQGTVNYGYTF
cdr3_nt: TGTGCCAGCAGTTTACAGGGAACGGTTAACTATGGCTACACCTTC
j_call: TRBJ1-2
clone_size: few
v_call: TRBV12-3/TRBV12-4
d_call: -

cdr3_aa: CSARGLYYNEQFF
cdr3_nt: TGCAGTGCTAGAGGACTCTACTACAATGAGCAGTTCTTC
j_call: TRBJ2-1
clone_size: few
v_call: TRBV20-1
d_call: -

cdr3_aa: CASSLGGSRNPPYEQFF
cdr3_nt: TGTGCCAGCAGCTTGGGGGGTTCGCGGAACCCCCCCTATGAGCAGTTCTTC
j_call: TRBJ2-1
clone_size: few
v_call: TRBV5-6
d_call: -

cdr3_aa: CASSSSPDQPQHF
cdr3_nt: TGCGCCAGCAGCTCCAGTCCTGATCAGCCCCAGCATTTT
j_call: TRBJ1-5
clone_size: -
v_call: TRBV5-1
d_call: -

cdr3_aa: CASSQDTGDQPQHF
cdr3_nt: TGTGCCAGCAGCCAAGATACAGGAGATCAGCCCCAGCATTTT
j_call: TRBJ1-5
clone_size: few
v_call: TRBV4-2
d_call: -

cdr3_aa: CASSSMGQERYGYTF
cdr3_nt: TGCGCCAGCAGCTCAATGGGACAGGAACGATATGGCTACACCTTC
j_call: TRBJ1-2
clone_size: few
v_call: TRBV5-1
d_call: TRBD1

cdr3_aa: CASSINLLRDRNNEQFF
cdr3_nt: TGTGCCAGCAGCATAAACCTTCTTCGGGACCGTAACAATGAGCAGTTCTTC
j_call: TRBJ2-1
clone_size: -
v_call: TRBV11-1
d_call: -

cdr3_aa: CASSRRDPRTMSSYNEQFF
cdr3_nt: TGTGCCAGCAGCCGCCGGGACCCCCGAACCATGAGCTCCTACAATGAGCAGTTCTTC
j_call: TRBJ2-1
clone_size: -
v_call: TRBV2
d_call: -

cdr3_aa: CASSLTGTGKLAKNIQYF
cdr3_nt: TGCGCCAGCAGCTTGACCGGGACAGGGAAGTTAGCCAAAAACATTCAGTACTTC
j_call: TRBJ2-4
clone_size: few
v_call: TRBV5-1
d_call: TRBD1

cdr3_aa: CASSLKRVGRNSYNEQFF
cdr3_nt: TGTGCCAGCAGCTTAAAAAGGGTCGGGAGAAACTCCTACAATGAGCAGTTCTTC
j_call: TRBJ2-1
clone_size: -
v_call: TRBV7-3
d_call: -

cdr3_aa: CSASRPGQGLFF
cdr3_nt: TGCAGTGCTAGTCGCCCCGGACAGGGGTTGTTTTTT
j_call: TRBJ2-2
clone_size: -
v_call: TRBV20-1
d_call: TRBD1

cdr3_aa: CAIERSRGRDPYEQYF
cdr3_nt: TGTGCCATCGAGAGGTCGCGCGGGAGGGATCCCTACGAGCAGTACTTC
j_call: TRBJ2-7
clone_size: -
v_call: TRBV10-3
d_call: TRBD2

cdr3_aa: CASSQRQLNTEAFF
cdr3_nt: TGTGCCAGCAGCCAAAGACAGTTGAACACTGAAGCTTTCTTT
j_call: TRBJ1-1
clone_size: -
v_call: TRBV4-2
d_call: -

cdr3_aa: CASSWTPMWNTGELFF
cdr3_nt: TGCGCCAGCAGTTGGACCCCCATGTGGAACACCGGGGAGCTGTTTTTT
j_call: TRBJ2-2
clone_size: few
v_call: TRBV5-1
d_call: -

cdr3_aa: CASSPPGTGSLKLFF
cdr3_nt: TGTGCCAGCAGCCCCCCCGGGACAGGGTCCCTAAAACTGTTTTTT
j_call: TRBJ1-4
clone_size: few
v_call: TRBV7-9
d_call: TRBD1

cdr3_aa: CASSPSGASYEQYF
cdr3_nt: TGTGCCAGTAGTCCCAGCGGGGCCTCCTACGAGCAGTACTTC
j_call: TRBJ2-7
clone_size: few
v_call: TRBV19
d_call: TRBD2

cdr3_aa: CASSLTSGSWETQYF
cdr3_nt: TGTGCCAGCAGCCTGACTAGCGGGAGTTGGGAGACCCAGTACTTC
j_call: TRBJ2-5
clone_size: -
v_call: TRBV6-4
d_call: TRBD2

cdr3_aa: CASSVPLGHTDTQYF
cdr3_nt: TGTGCCAGCAGCGTTCCCCTTGGGCACACAGATACGCAGTATTTT
j_call: TRBJ2-3
clone_size: few
v_call: TRBV9
d_call: -

cdr3_aa: CASSPRQGPRSYEQYF
cdr3_nt: TGCGCCAGCAGCCCAAGACAGGGGCCGAGGTCCTACGAGCAGTACTTC
j_call: TRBJ2-7
clone_size: -
v_call: TRBV5-1
d_call: TRBD1

cdr3_aa: CASSLGVIRDLDTQCF
cdr3_nt: TGCGCCAGCAGCTTGGGGGTAATACGGGATCTGGATACGCAGTGTTTT
j_call: TRBJ2-3
clone_size: -
v_call: TRBV5-1
d_call: -

cdr3_aa: CASSDLRKDQETQYF
cdr3_nt: TGTGCCAGCAGTGACCTAAGGAAGGACCAAGAGACCCAGTACTTC
j_call: TRBJ2-5
clone_size: few
v_call: TRBV25-1
d_call: -